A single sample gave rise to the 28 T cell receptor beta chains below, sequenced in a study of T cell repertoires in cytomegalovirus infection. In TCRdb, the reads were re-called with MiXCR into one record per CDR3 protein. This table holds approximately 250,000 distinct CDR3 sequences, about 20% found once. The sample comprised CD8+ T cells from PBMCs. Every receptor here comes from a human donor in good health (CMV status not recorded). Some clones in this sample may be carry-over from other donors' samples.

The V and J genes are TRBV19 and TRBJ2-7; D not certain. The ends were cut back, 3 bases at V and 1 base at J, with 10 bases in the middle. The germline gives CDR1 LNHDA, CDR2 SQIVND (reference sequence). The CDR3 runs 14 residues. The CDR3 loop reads CASSIKGKSYEQYF. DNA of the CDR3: TGTGCCAGTAGTATTAAGGGAAAATCCTACGAGCAGTACTTC.

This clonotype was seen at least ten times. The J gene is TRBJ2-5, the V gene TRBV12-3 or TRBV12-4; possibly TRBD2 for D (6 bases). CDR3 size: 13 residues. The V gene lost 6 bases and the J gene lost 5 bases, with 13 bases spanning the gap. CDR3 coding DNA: TGTGCCAGCAGGACGGGACTCCTGGAGACCCAGTACTTC. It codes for CASRTGLLETQYF.

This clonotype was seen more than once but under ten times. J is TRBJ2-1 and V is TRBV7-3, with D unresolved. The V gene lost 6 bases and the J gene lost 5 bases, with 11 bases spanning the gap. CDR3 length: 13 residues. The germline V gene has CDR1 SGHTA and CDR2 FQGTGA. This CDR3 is CASSEVSHNEQFF. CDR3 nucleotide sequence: TGTGCCAGCAGTGAAGTTTCACACAATGAGCAGTTCTTC.

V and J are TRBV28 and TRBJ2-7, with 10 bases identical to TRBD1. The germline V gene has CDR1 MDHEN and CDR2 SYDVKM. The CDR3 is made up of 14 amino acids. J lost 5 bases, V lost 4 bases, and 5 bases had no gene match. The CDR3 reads CASSSGQGYDEQYF. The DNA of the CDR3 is TGTGCCAGCAGTTCGGGACAGGGGTACGACGAGCAGTACTTC.

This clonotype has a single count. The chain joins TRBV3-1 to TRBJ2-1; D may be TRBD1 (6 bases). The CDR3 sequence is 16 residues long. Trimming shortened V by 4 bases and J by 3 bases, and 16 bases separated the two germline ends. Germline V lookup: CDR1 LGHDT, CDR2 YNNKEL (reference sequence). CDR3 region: CASSPTSGQNYNEQFF. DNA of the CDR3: TGTGCCAGCAGCCCCACTTCGGGACAAAACTACAATGAGCAGTTCTTC.

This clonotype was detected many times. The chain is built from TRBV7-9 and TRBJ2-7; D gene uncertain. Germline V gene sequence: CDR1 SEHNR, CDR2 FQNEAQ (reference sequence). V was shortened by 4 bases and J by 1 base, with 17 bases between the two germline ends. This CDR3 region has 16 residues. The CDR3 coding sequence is TGTGCCAGCAGCTCATCAGGTGACGTGTTTTCCTACGAGCAGTACTTC. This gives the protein CASSSSGDVFSYEQYF.

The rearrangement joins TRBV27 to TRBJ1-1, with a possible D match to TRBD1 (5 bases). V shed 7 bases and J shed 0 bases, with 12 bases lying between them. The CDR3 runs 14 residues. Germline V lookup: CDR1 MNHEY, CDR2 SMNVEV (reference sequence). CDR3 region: CASTPVGVNTEAFF. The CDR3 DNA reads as TGTGCCAGCACTCCAGTAGGGGTGAACACTGAAGCTTTCTTT.

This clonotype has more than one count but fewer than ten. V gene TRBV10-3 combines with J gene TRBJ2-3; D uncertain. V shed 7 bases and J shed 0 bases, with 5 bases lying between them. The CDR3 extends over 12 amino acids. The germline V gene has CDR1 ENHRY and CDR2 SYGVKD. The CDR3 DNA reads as TGTGCCATCATGGGCAGCACAGATACGCAGTATTTT. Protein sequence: CAIMGSTDTQYF.

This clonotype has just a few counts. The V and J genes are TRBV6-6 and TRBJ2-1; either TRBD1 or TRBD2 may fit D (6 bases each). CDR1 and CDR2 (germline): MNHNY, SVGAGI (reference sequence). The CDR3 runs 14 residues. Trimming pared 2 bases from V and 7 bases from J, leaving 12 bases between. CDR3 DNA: TGTGCCAGCAGTTACGGGGGGCAGTGGAATGAGCAGTTCTTC. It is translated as CASSYGGQWNEQFF.

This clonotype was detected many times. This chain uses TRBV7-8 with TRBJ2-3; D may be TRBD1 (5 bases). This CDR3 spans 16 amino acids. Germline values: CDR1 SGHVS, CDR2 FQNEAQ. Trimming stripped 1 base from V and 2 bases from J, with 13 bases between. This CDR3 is CASSLGRGLFTDTQYF. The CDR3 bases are TGTGCCAGCAGCTTAGGAAGGGGTCTATTCACAGATACGCAGTATTTT. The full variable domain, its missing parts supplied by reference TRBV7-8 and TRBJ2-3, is GAGVSQSPRYKVAKRGQDVALRCDPISGHVSLFWYQQALGQGPEFLTYFQNEAQLDKSGLPSDRFFAERPEGSVSTLKIQRTQQEDSAVYLCASSLGRGLFTDTQYFGPGTRLTVL.

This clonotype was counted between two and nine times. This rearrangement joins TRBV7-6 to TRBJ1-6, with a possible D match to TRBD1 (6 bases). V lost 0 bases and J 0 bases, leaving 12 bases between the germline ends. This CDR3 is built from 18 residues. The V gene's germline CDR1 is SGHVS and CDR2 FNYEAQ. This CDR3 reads CASSLAHGGLSYNSPLHF. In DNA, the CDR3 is TGTGCCAGCAGCTTAGCGCACGGGGGGCTCTCCTATAATTCACCCCTCCACTTT. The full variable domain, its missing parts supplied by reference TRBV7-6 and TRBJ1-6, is GAGVSQSPRYKVTKRGQDVALRCDPISGHVSLYWYRQALGQGPEFLTYFNYEAQQDKSGLPNDRFSAERPEGSISTLTIQRTEQRDSAMYRCASSLAHGGLSYNSPLHFGNGTRLTVT.

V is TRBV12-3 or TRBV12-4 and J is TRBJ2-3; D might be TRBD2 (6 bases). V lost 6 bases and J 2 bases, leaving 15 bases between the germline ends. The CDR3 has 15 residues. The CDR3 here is CASSRRERVTDTQYF. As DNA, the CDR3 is TGTGCCAGCAGCCGCCGGGAGAGAGTCACAGATACGCAGTATTTT.

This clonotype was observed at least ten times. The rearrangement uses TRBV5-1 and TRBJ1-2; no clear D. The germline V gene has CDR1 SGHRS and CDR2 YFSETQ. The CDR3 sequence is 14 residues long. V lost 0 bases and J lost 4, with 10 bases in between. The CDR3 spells CASSLEGLSYGYTF. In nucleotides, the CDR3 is TGCGCCAGCAGCTTGGAAGGCTTGAGCTATGGCTACACCTTC.

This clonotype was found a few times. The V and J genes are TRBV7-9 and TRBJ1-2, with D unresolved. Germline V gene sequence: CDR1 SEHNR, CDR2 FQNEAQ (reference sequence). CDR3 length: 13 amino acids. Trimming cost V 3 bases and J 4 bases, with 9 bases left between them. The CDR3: CASSFNLAYGYTF. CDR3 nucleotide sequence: TGTGCCAGCAGCTTTAACCTTGCCTATGGCTACACCTTC.

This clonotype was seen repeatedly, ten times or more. DNA for the CDR3: TGTGCCCTCAGACAAGGGCCCTACAATGAGCAGTTCTTC. It specifies CALRQGPYNEQFF. This chain connects TRBV2 to TRBJ2-1, with D unclear. The CDR3 length is 13 residues. V dropped 11 bases and J dropped 2 bases, with 13 bases sitting between them. Germline-derived CDR1 and CDR2 are SNHLY and FYNNEI.

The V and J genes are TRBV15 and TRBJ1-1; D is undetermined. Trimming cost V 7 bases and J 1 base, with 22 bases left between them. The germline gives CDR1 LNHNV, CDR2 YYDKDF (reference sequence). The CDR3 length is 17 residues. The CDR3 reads CATIKSVGNQANTEAFF. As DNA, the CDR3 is TGTGCCACCATCAAGAGTGTAGGTAACCAAGCGAACACTGAAGCTTTCTTT.

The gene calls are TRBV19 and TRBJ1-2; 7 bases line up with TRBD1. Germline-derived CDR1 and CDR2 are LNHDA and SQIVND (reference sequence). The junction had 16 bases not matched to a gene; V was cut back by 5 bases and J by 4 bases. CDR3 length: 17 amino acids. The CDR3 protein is CASSFVLRDSARYGYTF. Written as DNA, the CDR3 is TGTGCCAGTAGTTTTGTCTTAAGGGACAGCGCACGCTATGGCTACACCTTC. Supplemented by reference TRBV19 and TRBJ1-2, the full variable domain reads DGGITQSPKYLFRKEGQNVTLSCEQNLNHDAMYWYRQDPGQGLRLIYYSQIVNDFQKGDIAEGYSVSREKKESFPLTVTSAQKNPTAFYLCASSFVLRDSARYGYTFGSGTRLTVV.

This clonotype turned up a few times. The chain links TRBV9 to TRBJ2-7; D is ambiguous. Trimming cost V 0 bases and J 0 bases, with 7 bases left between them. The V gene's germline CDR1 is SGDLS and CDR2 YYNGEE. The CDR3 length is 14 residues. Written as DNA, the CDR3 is TGTGCCAGCAGCGTAGGTGGAGACTCCTACGAGCAGTACTTC. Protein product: CASSVGGDSYEQYF.

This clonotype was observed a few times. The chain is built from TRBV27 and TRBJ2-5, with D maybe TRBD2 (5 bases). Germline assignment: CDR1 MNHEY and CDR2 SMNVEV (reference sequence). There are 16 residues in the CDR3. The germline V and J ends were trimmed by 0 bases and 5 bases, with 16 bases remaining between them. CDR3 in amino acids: CASSLSPRAHWETQYF. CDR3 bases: TGTGCCAGCAGTTTATCTCCGCGGGCCCACTGGGAGACCCAGTACTTC.

The CDR3 region is CASSSGSSGGAYNEQFF. CDR3 bases: TGTGCCAGCAGTTCCGGGTCTAGCGGGGGGGCCTACAATGAGCAGTTCTTC. The rearrangement links TRBV28 to TRBJ2-1; 12 bases agree with TRBD2. V shed 4 bases and J 2 bases; nucleotides not matched to a gene: 6. The CDR3 has 17 amino acids. Per the germline V gene, CDR1 is MDHEN and CDR2 is SYDVKM.

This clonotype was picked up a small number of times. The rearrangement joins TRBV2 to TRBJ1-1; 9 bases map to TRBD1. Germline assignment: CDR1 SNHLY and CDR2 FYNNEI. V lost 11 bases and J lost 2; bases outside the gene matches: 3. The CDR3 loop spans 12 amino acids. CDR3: CAGGQGNTEAFF. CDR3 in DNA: TGTGCCGGGGGACAGGGAAACACTGAAGCTTTCTTT.

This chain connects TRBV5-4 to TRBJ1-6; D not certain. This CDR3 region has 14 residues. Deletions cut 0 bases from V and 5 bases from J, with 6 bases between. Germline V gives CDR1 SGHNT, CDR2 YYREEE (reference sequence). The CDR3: CASSLENNNSPLHF. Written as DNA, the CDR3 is TGTGCCAGCAGCTTGGAAAACAATAATTCACCCCTCCACTTT.

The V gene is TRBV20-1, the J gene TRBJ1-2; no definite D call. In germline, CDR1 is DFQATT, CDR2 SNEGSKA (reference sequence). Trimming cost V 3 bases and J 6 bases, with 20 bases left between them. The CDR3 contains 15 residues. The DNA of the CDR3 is TGCAGTGCTAGTGATCCGGGCCTCGGTACAGATGGCTACACCTTC. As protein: CSASDPGLGTDGYTF.

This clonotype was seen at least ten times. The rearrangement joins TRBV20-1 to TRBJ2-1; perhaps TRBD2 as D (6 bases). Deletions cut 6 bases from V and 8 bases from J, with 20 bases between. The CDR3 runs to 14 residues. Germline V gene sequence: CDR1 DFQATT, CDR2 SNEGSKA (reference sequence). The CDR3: CSAEASVGGDEQFF. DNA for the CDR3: TGCAGTGCCGAGGCTAGCGTCGGCGGGGATGAGCAGTTCTTC.

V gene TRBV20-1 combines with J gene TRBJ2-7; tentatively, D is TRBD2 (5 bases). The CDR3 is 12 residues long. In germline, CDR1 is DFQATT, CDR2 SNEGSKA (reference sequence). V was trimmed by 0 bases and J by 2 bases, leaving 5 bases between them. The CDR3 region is CSARELAYEQYF. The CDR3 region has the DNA TGCAGTGCTAGAGAACTAGCCTACGAGCAGTACTTC.

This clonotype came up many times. CDR3 bases: TGTGCTAGTGGACCGACTTACCAAGAGACCCAGTACTTC. Translated: CASGPTYQETQYF. The rearrangement joins TRBV12-5 to TRBJ2-5; the D is unclear. The V and J ends lost 6 bases and 0 bases respectively, with 8 bases between them. Germline loops: CDR1 LGHNT, CDR2 FRNRAP. CDR3 length: 13 amino acids.

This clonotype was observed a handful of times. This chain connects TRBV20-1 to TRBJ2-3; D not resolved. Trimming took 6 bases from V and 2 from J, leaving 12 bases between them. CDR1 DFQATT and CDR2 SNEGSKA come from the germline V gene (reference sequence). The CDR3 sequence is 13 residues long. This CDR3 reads CSALPGNTDTQYF. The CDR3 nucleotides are TGCAGTGCGCTTCCCGGCAACACAGATACGCAGTATTTT.

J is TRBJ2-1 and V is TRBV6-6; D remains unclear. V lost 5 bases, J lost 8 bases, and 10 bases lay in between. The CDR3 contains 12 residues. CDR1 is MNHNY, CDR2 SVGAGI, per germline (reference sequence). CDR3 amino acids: CASSLNLHEQFF. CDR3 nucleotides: TGTGCCAGCAGTCTGAACTTGCATGAGCAGTTCTTC.